The present T cell receptor beta chain was sequenced within a study of CD8 T cells in ankylosing spondylitis. Points from the study as a whole: Blood of patients with ankylosing spondylitis appeared to be characterized by a TCR beta motif of several highly homologous variants. Clones linked with disease were CD8+ and fairly uncommon in the peripheral blood.

Quantitative 5'-RACE with molecular barcodes was used to make the TCR beta libraries. TCRdb called the 5' RACE reads again in MiXCR, with one record for every CDR3 protein. In the table there are 800,000 to 900,000 distinct CDR3 sequences, roughly 12% of which are singletons. Germline V gene lookup returns CDR1 SNHLY and CDR2 FYNNEI. The CDR3 totals 14 residues. V shed 5 bases and J shed 3 bases, with 14 bases lying between them. Concerning this clonotype: Its cognate antigen is unknown.

Sequenced material: blood, either unsorted or a sorted T cell fraction (not recorded which). The TCR comes from a male donor with ankylosing spondylitis. The chain recombines TRBV2 with TRBJ2-7, with D perhaps matching TRBD1 (6 bases). CDR3 region: CASSRQDPLYEQYF. CDR3 DNA sequence: TGTGCCAGCAGTAGACAGGACCCACTCTACGAGCAGTACTTC.